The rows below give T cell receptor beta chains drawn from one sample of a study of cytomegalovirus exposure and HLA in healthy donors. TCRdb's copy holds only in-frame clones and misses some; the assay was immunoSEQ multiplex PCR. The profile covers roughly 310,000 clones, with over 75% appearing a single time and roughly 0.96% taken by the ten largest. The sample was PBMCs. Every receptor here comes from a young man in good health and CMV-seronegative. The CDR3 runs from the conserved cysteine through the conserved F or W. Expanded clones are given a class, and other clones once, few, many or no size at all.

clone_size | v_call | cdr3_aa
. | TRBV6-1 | CASSEGIAESSYEQYF
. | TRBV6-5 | CASSRGPPYEQYF
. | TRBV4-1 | CASSQALGTSGTDTQYF
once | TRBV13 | CASSPGDRDYGYTF
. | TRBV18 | CASSPARAGGYTF
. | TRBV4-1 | CASSQGWGGWNTEAFF
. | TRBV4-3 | CASSLSGVPGTNEKLFF
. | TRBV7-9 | CASSLATVRNSPLHF
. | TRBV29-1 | CSAGQGALQGYTF
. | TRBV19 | CASSRQFSGNTIYF
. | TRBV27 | CASSVYRFGSYNEQFF
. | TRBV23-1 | CASTLVTVPPSPLHF
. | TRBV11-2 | CASSQGLMRANVLTF
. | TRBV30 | CAWSIGGDTEAFF
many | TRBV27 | CASSLFQQGISYEQYF
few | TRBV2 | CASSVRQGNQPQHF
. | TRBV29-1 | CSGGQNTDTQYF
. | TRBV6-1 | CASSVGRVYSNQPQHF
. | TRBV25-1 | CASTNPGVYEQYF
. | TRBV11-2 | CASSWDPGQAGTEAFF
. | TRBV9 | CASSTGTARTVQETQYF
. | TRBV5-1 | CASSYGSGTGGNTGELFF
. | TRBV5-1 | CASSLGDSGGQETQYF